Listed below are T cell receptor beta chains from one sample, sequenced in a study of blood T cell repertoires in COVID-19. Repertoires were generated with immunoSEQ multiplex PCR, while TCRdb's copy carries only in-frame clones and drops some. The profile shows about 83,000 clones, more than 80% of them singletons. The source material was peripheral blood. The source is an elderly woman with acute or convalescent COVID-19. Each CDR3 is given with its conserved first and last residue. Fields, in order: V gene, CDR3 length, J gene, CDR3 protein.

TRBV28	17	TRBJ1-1	CASSLSWSGTVNTEAFF
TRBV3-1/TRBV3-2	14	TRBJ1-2	CASSQTGTGGGYTF
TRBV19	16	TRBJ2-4	CASSILGVGAKNIQYF
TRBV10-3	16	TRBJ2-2	CAIRVTSGVNTGELFF
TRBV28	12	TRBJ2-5	CATRGGWETQYF
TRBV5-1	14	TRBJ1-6	CASSSTGGDSPLHF
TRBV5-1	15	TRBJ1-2	CASSPRAGVGYGYTF
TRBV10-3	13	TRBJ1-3	CAIKVGSGNTIYF
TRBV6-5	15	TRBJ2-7	CASSLTGGQSYEQYF
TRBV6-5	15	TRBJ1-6	CASSRTGTDNSPLHF
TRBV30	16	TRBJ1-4	CAWSVRGTATNEKLFF
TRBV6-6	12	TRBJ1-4	CASSYFREKLFF
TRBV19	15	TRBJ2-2	CASSRSGGVAGELFF
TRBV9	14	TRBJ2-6	CASTGLGGANVLTF
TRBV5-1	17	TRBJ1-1	CASSPNAGRASNTEAFF
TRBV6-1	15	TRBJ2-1	CASSDGSGGVNEQFF
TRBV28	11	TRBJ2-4	CASSFRDIQYF
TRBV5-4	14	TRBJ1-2	CASRYPDRAVGYTF
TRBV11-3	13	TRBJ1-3	CASSLAGRNTIYF
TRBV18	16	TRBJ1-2	CASSPPINRGGYGYTF
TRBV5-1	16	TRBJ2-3	CASSLGLAGGTDTQYF
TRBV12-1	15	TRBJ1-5	CASSFWTGINQPQHF
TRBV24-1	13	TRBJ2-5	CATSGQGAETQYF
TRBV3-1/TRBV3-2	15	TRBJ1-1	CASSGNGARSTEAFF
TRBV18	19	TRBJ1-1	CASSLKRFQGATGNTEAFF
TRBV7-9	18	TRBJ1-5	CASSHGTGGTYSNQPQHF
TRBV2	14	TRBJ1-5	CASSEDSINQPQHF
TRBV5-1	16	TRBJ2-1	CASSLGALAGVNEQFF
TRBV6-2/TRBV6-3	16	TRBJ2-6	CASSYAGLSGANVLTF
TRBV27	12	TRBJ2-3	CATGASGGTQYF
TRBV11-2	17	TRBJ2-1	CASSLSPPGLADNEQFF
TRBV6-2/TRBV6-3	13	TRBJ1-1	CASSYEGAAEAFF
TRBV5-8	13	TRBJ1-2	CASSLNRGYGYTF
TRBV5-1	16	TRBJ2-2	CASSLVVGLRTGELFF
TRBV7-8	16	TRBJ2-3	CASSIHGGSKTDTQYF
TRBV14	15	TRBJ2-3	CASSQWGPSTDTQYF
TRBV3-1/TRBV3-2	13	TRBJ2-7	CASSPNGQNEQYF
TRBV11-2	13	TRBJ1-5	CASSLDRDQPQHF
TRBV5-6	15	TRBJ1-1	CASSFWTGRDTEAFF
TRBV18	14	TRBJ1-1	CASSQGQGVTEAFF
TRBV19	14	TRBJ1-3	CASSIRDSGNTIYF
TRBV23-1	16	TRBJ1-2	CASSQSRGSKYGGYTF
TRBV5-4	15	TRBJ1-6	CASSPGQGGNSPLHF
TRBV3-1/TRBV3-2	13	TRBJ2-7	CASSPDRVGEQYF
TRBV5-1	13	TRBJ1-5	CASSLGEGQPQHF
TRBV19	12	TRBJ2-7	CASSTPPYEQYF
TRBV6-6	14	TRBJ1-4	CASSWEGQGEKLFF
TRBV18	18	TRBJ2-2	CASSPPNRGRDYTGELFF
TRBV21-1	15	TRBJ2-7	CASSNGAVDGYEQYF
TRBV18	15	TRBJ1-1	CASSPTDRLNTEAFF
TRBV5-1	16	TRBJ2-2	CASSLKTSANTGELFF
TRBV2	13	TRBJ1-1	CASSEDSLPEAFF
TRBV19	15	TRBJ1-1	CASSSPLSPNTEAFF
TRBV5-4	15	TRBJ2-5	CASSLTGGRQETQYF
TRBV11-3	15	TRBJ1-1	CASSARSTVNTEAFF